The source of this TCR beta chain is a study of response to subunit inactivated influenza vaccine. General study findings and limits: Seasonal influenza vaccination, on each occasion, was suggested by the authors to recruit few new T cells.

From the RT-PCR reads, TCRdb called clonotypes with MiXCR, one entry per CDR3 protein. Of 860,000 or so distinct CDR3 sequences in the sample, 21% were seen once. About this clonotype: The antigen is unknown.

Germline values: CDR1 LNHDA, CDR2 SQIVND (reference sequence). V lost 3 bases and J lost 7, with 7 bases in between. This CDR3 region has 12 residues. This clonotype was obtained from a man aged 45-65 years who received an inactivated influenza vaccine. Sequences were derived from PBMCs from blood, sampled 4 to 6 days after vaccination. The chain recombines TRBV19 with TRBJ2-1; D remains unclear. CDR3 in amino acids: CASSILHNEQFF. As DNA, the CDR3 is TGTGCCAGTAGTATTCTTCATAATGAGCAGTTCTTC.